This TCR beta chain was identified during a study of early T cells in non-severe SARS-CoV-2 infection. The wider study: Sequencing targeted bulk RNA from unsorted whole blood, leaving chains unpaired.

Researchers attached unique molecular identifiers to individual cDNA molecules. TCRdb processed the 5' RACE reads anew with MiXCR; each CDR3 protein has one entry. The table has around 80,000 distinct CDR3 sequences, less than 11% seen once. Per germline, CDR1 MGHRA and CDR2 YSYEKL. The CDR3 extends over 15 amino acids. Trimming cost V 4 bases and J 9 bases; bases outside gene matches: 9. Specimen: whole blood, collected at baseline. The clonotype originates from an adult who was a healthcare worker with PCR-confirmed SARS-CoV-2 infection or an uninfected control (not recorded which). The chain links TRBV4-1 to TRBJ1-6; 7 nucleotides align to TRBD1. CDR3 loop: CASSPRQGIFSPLHF. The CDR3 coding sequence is TGCGCCAGCAGCCCGCGACAGGGAATCTTTTCACCCCTCCACTTT.